This T cell receptor beta chain was profiled in a study of pediatric ulcerative colitis. Germline values: CDR1 LNHNV, CDR2 YYDKDF (reference sequence). V lost 0 bases, J lost 1 base, and 14 bases lay in between. CDR3 length equals 17 residues. Samples were sequenced at Survey level, maximum 500,000 reads. Generated by immunoSEQ multiplex PCR, the TCRdb table keeps only in-frame clones and is missing some. The profile shows about 36,000 clones, over 65% of them singletons. General study points: Blood samples from two patients yielded substantially fewer templates and were excluded from blood-rectal overlap analysis.

As for this clone: Its antigen is still unknown.

At colonoscopy, a blood sample was also collected. This clonotype was obtained from a girl aged 10 to 17 with moderate ulcerative colitis. The source material was blood. The chain uses TRBV15 and TRBJ2-3; unclear D gene. CDR3 nucleotides: TGTGCCACCAGCAGAGATCTTGGCTACACTCGCACAGATACGCAGTATTTT. Amino acid sequence: CATSRDLGYTRTDTQYF.